The 29 T cell receptor beta chains below were found in one sample sequenced in a study of shared T cell receptors in the human thymus. TCRdb's copy holds only in-frame clones and misses some; the assay was immunoSEQ multiplex PCR. The sample has 630,000 or so clones; more than 75% are singletons. Another study also made use of these data, one on human thymus T cells.

The material sequenced was thymocytes. These receptors all come from a boy younger than two with a congenital heart defect.

V gene TRBV7-2 combines with J gene TRBJ1-2, with no clear D. Germline V gives CDR1 SGHTA, CDR2 FQGNSA. CDR3 length: 13 residues. The V end was cut by 3 bases, the J end by 4 bases, with 9 bases between. Here the CDR3 DNA reads TGTGCCAGCAGCTTTTTCGGTGGCTATGGCTACACCTTC. It is translated as CASSFFGGYGYTF.

The genes are TRBV28 and TRBJ2-7; TRBD1 agrees at 9 bases. The CDR3 covers 15 residues. Germline loops: CDR1 MDHEN, CDR2 SYDVKM. The trim removed 6 bases at V and 2 bases at J, leaving 8 bases unmatched. The CDR3 DNA follows: TGTGCCAGCAGACCGGGACAGGGCTTCACCTACGAGCAGTACTTC. Protein sequence: CASRPGQGFTYEQYF.

The chain uses TRBV19 and TRBJ1-5; D is unresolved. CDR1 LNHDA and CDR2 SQIVND come from the germline V gene (reference sequence). V lost 3 bases, J lost 3 bases, and 6 bases lay in between. The CDR3 spans 13 residues. The CDR3 nucleotides are TGTGCCAGTAGTATCAGTACCAATCAGCCCCAGCATTTT. Translation gives CASSISTNQPQHF.

The J gene is TRBJ2-2, the V gene TRBV5-1; TRBD1 agrees at 8 bases. J lost 4 bases, V lost 4 bases, and 9 bases had no gene match. The length of the CDR3 is 16 residues. Germline V gives CDR1 SGHRS, CDR2 YFSETQ. The CDR3 here is CASSQQTGVGTGELFF. The DNA of the CDR3 is TGCGCCAGCAGCCAACAGACAGGGGTGGGCACCGGGGAGCTGTTTTTT.

V usage is TRBV2 and J usage is TRBJ2-1; 7 nucleotides line up with TRBD2. Germline V lookup: CDR1 SNHLY, CDR2 FYNNEI. V lost 6 bases and J lost 3; bases outside the gene matches: 11. This CDR3 region has 16 residues. CDR3 coding DNA: TGTGCCAGCAGCGAAACCCGGGGGGTAAACTACAATGAGCAGTTCTTC. Translated, it gives CASSETRGVNYNEQFF. Drawing the rest from reference TRBV2 and TRBJ2-1, the complete variable domain is EPEVTQTPSHQVTQMGQEVILRCVPISNHLYFYWYRQILGQKVEFLVSFYNNEISEKSEIFDDQFSVERPDGSNFTLKIRSTKLEDSAMYFCASSETRGVNYNEQFFGPGTRLTVL.

This clone has just a few counts. This chain uses TRBV4-3 with TRBJ2-1; 15 nucleotides line up with TRBD2. V trimming: 3 bases; J trimming: 5 bases; junction bases outside the gene matches: 8. CDR1 is LGHNA, CDR2 YSLEER, per germline. The CDR3 sequence is 18 residues long. Written as DNA, the CDR3 is TGCGCCAGCAGCCATGGATGGACTAGCGGGGGGGCAAACAATGAGCAGTTCTTC. It codes for CASSHGWTSGGANNEQFF.

In this sample, this clone turned up once. This CDR3 is also generated by other DNA sequences in the sample. The rearrangement joins TRBV4-3 to TRBJ1-2, with unresolved D. Germline CDR1 is LGHNA and CDR2 is YSLEER. The CDR3 runs to 12 residues. V was shortened by 0 bases and J by 5 bases, with 4 bases between the two germline ends. The CDR3 region is CASSQDPYGYTF. The CDR3 nucleotides read TGCGCCAGCAGCCAAGACCCTTATGGCTACACCTTC.

A single count supports this clone. The J gene is TRBJ1-4, the V gene TRBV9; no clear D. The CDR3 runs 16 residues. V shed 0 bases and J shed 8 bases, with 17 bases lying between them. Germline V lookup: CDR1 SGDLS, CDR2 YYNGEE. CDR3 bases: TGTGCCAGCAGCGTAGATGGGCGGGGTGATCGCGAAAAACTGTTTTTT. This gives the protein CASSVDGRGDREKLFF.

The chain joins TRBV6-5 to TRBJ2-7; D perhaps matches TRBD2 (5 bases). This CDR3 region has 14 residues. Trimming shortened V by 2 bases and J by 2 bases, and 10 bases separated the two germline ends. The germline CDR1 and CDR2 sequences are MNHEY and SVGAGI. The CDR3 sequence: CASSYRRGPYEQYF. The CDR3 coding sequence is TGTGCCAGCAGTTACCGCCGGGGTCCCTACGAGCAGTACTTC.

The chain is built from TRBV28 and TRBJ2-7, with 7 bases lining up with TRBD1. The CDR3 contains 16 residues. CDR1 and CDR2 (germline): MDHEN, SYDVKM. The ends lost 7 bases at V and 3 bases at J; junction bases unmatched: 15. CDR3 loop: CASKPLSDRAFYEQYF. In DNA, the CDR3 is TGTGCCAGCAAACCCCTCTCCGACAGGGCATTCTACGAGCAGTACTTC.

The chain carries TRBV9 and TRBJ2-3; 7 nucleotides align to TRBD1. Germline CDR1 is SGDLS and CDR2 is YYNGEE. The V and J ends lost 3 bases and 4 bases, in that order; junction bases with no gene match: 11. This CDR3 spans 16 amino acids. CDR3 nucleotides: TGTGCCAGCAGCGCCCCACGGGACAGACCAGCAGATACGCAGTATTTT. Translating gives CASSAPRDRPADTQYF.

The chain couples TRBV10-3 to TRBJ2-3; 8 nucleotides agree with TRBD2. The germline V gene encodes CDR1 ENHRY and CDR2 SYGVKD. There are 15 residues in the CDR3. The ends lost 6 bases at V and 2 bases at J; junction bases unmatched: 7. The CDR3 sequence: CAIRLSGGTTDTQYF. CDR3 nucleotide sequence: TGTGCCATCAGGCTGAGCGGGGGCACCACAGATACGCAGTATTTT.

The chain carries TRBV28 and TRBJ1-5; perhaps TRBD1 as D (5 bases). The CDR3 length is 15 residues. The germline V gene has CDR1 MDHEN and CDR2 SYDVKM. Trimming removed 5 bases at V and 2 bases at J, with 13 bases between. CDR3 amino acids: CASSPQGLGNQPQHF. Written as DNA, the CDR3 is TGTGCCAGCAGTCCTCAGGGATTAGGCAATCAGCCCCAGCATTTT.

This clone was recorded only once. The chain links TRBV6-5 to TRBJ2-1, with TRBD1 as a possible D gene (5 bases). V shed 3 bases and J shed 5 bases, with 17 bases lying between them. The CDR3 runs 16 residues. Germline V CDR1 and CDR2: MNHEY, SVGAGI. The CDR3 coding sequence is TGTGCCAGCAGTTATGAAAGGGGTGCGTTTAACAATGAGCAGTTCTTC. It encodes CASSYERGAFNNEQFF.

This clone was seen a few times. The V and J genes are TRBV29-1 and TRBJ1-1; 7 nucleotides align to TRBD1. The CDR3 sequence is 17 residues long. Looked up from germline, CDR1 is SQVTM and CDR2 is ANQGSEA. V lost 4 bases and J lost 0; bases outside the gene matches: 14. CDR3: CSVAGTTGAEMNTEAFF. CDR3 nucleotides: TGCAGCGTTGCCGGTACCACAGGGGCAGAGATGAACACTGAAGCTTTCTTT.

This chain links TRBV28 with TRBJ1-2, with 9 nucleotides matching TRBD1. V trimming: 6 bases; J trimming: 4 bases; junction bases outside the gene matches: 12. The germline V gene has CDR1 MDHEN and CDR2 SYDVKM. The CDR3 runs to 16 residues. CDR3 sequence (DNA): TGTGCCAGCAGCTGGAAGAGGGACAGGGACCTCTATGGCTACACCTTC. Its protein is CASSWKRDRDLYGYTF.

The chain links TRBV14 to TRBJ2-7; the match to TRBD2 covers 10 bases. This CDR3 spans 18 amino acids. CDR1 is SGHDN and CDR2 is FVKESK in the germline V gene. V dropped 2 bases and J dropped 2; count of bases not matched to a gene: 12. CDR3 sequence (DNA): TGTGCCAGCAGCCAACGTAAAGGACTAGCGGATTCGACCTACGAGCAGTACTTC. Amino acid sequence: CASSQRKGLADSTYEQYF.

The gene calls are TRBV5-6 and TRBJ1-5; D might be TRBD1 (6 bases). Germline values: CDR1 SGHDT, CDR2 YYEEEE. Trimming cost V 4 bases and J 0 bases, with 17 bases left between them. The CDR3 consists of 17 residues. CDR3 protein: CASSRGGREISNQPQHF. Here the CDR3 DNA reads TGTGCCAGCAGCCGAGGGGGGAGGGAGATTAGCAATCAGCCCCAGCATTTT. The full variable domain, in which reference TRBV5-6 and TRBJ1-5 provide the parts outside the CDR3, is DAGVTQSPTHLIKTRGQQVTLRCSPKSGHDTVSWYQQALGQGPQFIFQYYEEEERQRGNFPDRFSGHQFPNYSSELNVNALLLGDSALYLCASSRGGREISNQPQHFGDGTRLSIL.

The chain uses TRBV30 and TRBJ1-6; a weak D match, TRBD1 (6 bases). Germline assignment: CDR1 GTSNPN and CDR2 SVGIG (reference sequence). The CDR3 loop spans 15 amino acids. The V end was cut by 3 bases, the J end by 7 bases, with 16 bases between. The CDR3 DNA is TGTGCCTGGAGCACACAGGGAGTGGGAAATTCACCCCTCCACTTT. Encoded protein: CAWSTQGVGNSPLHF.

This sequence joins TRBV5-6 and TRBJ1-2; the match to TRBD1 covers 8 bases. Germline values: CDR1 SGHDT, CDR2 YYEEEE. J was trimmed by 6 bases and V by 4 bases; bases with no gene match: 17. The CDR3 sequence is 17 residues long. CDR3 amino acids: CASSPPPRTGLDHGYTF. DNA of the CDR3: TGTGCCAGCAGCCCCCCCCCTCGGACAGGGTTGGATCATGGCTACACCTTC.

The rearrangement uses TRBV4-2 and TRBJ1-4; 7 nucleotides line up with TRBD1. With V trimmed by 0 bases and J by 6 bases, 4 bases remained unmatched. This CDR3 is 15 amino acids long. CDR1 LGHNA and CDR2 YNFKEQ come from the germline V gene. This chain's CDR3 is CASSQDTGVDEKLFF. The DNA of the CDR3 is TGTGCCAGCAGCCAAGATACAGGGGTGGATGAAAAACTGTTTTTT.

The chain employs TRBV19 and TRBJ1-1, with 7 bases lining up with TRBD1. CDR3 length equals 16 residues. Germline trimming cut 5 bases from V and 0 bases from J; bases unmatched to any gene: 9. Germline loops: CDR1 LNHDA, CDR2 SQIVND (reference sequence). The CDR3 coding sequence is TGTGCCAGTAGTTCGTCACAGGGGCTCATGAACACTGAAGCTTTCTTT. Amino acids: CASSSSQGLMNTEAFF.

The J gene is TRBJ2-7, the V gene TRBV30, with TRBD1 as a possible D gene (5 bases). Trimming took off 2 bases at V and 7 bases at J, with 18 bases between the two ends. Germline V CDR1 and CDR2: GTSNPN, SVGIG (reference sequence). The CDR3 is made up of 14 amino acids. The CDR3: CAWSYTLRDKEQYF. CDR3 bases: TGTGCCTGGAGTTATACCCTCAGGGATAAGGAGCAGTACTTC.

This chain links TRBV4-3 with TRBJ1-6; 7 nucleotides match TRBD1. The junction had 14 bases not matched to a gene; V was cut back by 3 bases and J by 9 bases. The CDR3 consists of 17 residues. The germline V gene encodes CDR1 LGHNA and CDR2 YSLEER. The CDR3: CASSQPRDSLSSSPLHF. The CDR3 nucleotides are TGCGCCAGCAGCCAGCCGAGGGACAGTCTTTCCAGTTCACCCCTCCACTTT.

The V gene is TRBV20-1, the J gene TRBJ1-2; D not certain. The CDR3 length is 10 residues. Germline CDR1 reads DFQATT; CDR2 reads SNEGSKA (reference sequence). Trimming removed 2 bases from V and 6 bases from J, with 4 bases in between. The CDR3 DNA reads TGCAGTGCTAGACGGGATGGCTACACCTTC. This sequence encodes CSARRDGYTF.

The gene calls are TRBV27 and TRBJ2-3; a weak D match, TRBD1 (6 bases). Trimming pared 2 bases from V and 0 bases from J, leaving 9 bases between. CDR1 MNHEY and CDR2 SMNVEV come from the germline V gene (reference sequence). The CDR3 is 15 amino acids. CDR3 sequence (DNA): TGTGCCAGCAGTTTACAACAGGGAAGCACAGATACGCAGTATTTT. Its translation: CASSLQQGSTDTQYF.

The rearrangement joins TRBV6-1 to TRBJ2-3; 8 bases map to TRBD1. J was trimmed by 0 bases and V by 5 bases; bases with no gene match: 1. The V gene's germline CDR1 is MNHNS and CDR2 SASEGT. This CDR3 contains 14 residues. The CDR3 here is CASSWDRSTDTQYF. In DNA form, the CDR3 reads TGTGCCAGCAGTTGGGACAGGAGCACAGATACGCAGTATTTT.

The CDR3, as DNA: TGTGCCAGCAGCTTAGACCCAGGGGCCCTGTACTATGGCTACACCTTC. Amino acid sequence: CASSLDPGALYYGYTF. V gene TRBV5-6 combines with J gene TRBJ1-2; weak D call: TRBD1 (6 bases). The germline V and J ends were trimmed by 2 bases and 3 bases, with 17 bases remaining between them. The CDR3 extends over 16 amino acids. In germline, CDR1 is SGHDT, CDR2 YYEEEE.

This rearrangement joins TRBV19 to TRBJ2-4, with D perhaps TRBD2 (5 bases). V was shortened by 5 bases and J by 0 bases, with 11 bases between the two germline ends. This CDR3 has 15 amino acids. The germline V gene encodes CDR1 LNHDA and CDR2 SQIVND (reference sequence). CDR3 region: CASSRESVAKNIQYF. Written as DNA, the CDR3 is TGTGCCAGTAGTCGGGAAAGCGTAGCCAAAAACATTCAGTACTTC.